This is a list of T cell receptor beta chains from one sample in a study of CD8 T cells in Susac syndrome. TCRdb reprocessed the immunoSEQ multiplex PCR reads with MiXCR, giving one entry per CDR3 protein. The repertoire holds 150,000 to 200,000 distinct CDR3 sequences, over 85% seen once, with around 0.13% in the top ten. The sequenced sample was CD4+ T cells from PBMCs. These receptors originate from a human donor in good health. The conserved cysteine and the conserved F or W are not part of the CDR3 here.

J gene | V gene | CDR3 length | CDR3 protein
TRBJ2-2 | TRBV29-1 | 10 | SVDENTGELF
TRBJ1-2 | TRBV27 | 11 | ASSFLSGLGYT
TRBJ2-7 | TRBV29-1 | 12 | SVEDRGGNIEQY
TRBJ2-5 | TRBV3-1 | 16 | ASSPHPGQGGIGETQY
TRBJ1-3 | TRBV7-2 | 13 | ASSVSGNSGNTIY
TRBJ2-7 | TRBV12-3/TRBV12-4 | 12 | ASSLRGGSYEQY
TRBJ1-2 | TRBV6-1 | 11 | ASSTDRGRGYT
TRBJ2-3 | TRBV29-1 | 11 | SVAPPSTDTQY
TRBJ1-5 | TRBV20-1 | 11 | SASGGDSQPQH
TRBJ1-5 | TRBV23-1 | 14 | ASRHTSSGRNQPQH
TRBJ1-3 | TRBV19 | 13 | ATGDKMSSGNTIY
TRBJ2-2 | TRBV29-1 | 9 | SVDGGGELF
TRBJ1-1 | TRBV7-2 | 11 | ASSRQQGAEAF
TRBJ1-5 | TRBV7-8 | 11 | ASSFYSNQPQH
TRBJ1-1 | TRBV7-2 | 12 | ASSSGQGWTEAF
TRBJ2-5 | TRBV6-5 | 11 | ASSYSVGETQY
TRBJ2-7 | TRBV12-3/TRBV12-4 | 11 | ASSLTGQYEQY
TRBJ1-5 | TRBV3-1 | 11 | ASSQGLGQPQH
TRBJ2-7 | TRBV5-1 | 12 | ASSLQGLDYEQY
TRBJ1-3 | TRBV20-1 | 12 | SAEAAAGGNTIY